This T cell receptor beta chain emerged from a study of monozygotic twins with inflammatory bowel disease. Whole-study findings and limits: Data gave no support to a single strong signal or clonotype associated with IBD. For repertoire similarity, concordant twins did not differ from discordant twins, possibly because power was limited.

Regarding this clonotype: Its antigen remains unknown.

Addition of UMIs with a 6-nucleotide sample barcode was achieved by template switching. TCRdb reprocessed the 5' RACE reads and reports one entry per CDR3 protein, with no DNA. The sample shows approximately 400,000 distinct CDR3 sequences, and 2% to 2.5% sits with its ten largest clones. The CDR3 is made up of 15 amino acids. CDR1 and CDR2 (germline): LGHDT, YNNKEL (reference sequence). The sequenced sample was blood. The chain employs TRBV3-1 and TRBJ2-5. The clonotype originates from a human donor with ulcerative colitis or Crohn's disease, or a healthy co-twin of an affected twin (not recorded which). CDR3 protein: CASSQDRIAKQTQYF.